Listed below are T cell receptor beta chains from one sample, sequenced in a study of graft-versus-host responses after intestinal transplantation. Assay used: immunoSEQ multiplex PCR; TCRdb lists only in-frame clones, some missing. The sample shows approximately 33,000 clones, about 79% of them seen only once. These receptors are not linked to any known antigen. The sequencing here drew on unstimulated CD8+ T cells sorted from spleen or lymph node cells, taken before intestinal transplant. The receptors come from a human donor who received an intestinal transplant. Each CDR3 is given with its conserved first and last residue. A D gene is named only where the DNA matches it firmly. Clone size, where shown, is once, few, many, or a class for clones that have expanded.

J gene: TRBJ1-6
clone size: -
D gene: -
V gene: TRBV19
CDR3 protein: CASSIGQGLVSPLHF
CDR3 DNA: TGTGCCAGTAGTATTGGTCAGGGTTTGGTTTCACCCCTCCACTTT

J gene: TRBJ1-4
clone size: few
D gene: TRBD1
V gene: TRBV4-2
CDR3 protein: CASSQDRTGGGEKLFF
CDR3 DNA: TGTGCCAGCAGCCAAGATCGGACAGGGGGAGGCGAAAAACTGTTTTTT

J gene: TRBJ1-1
clone size: -
D gene: TRBD1
V gene: TRBV23-1
CDR3 protein: CASHRGRGVYTEAFF
CDR3 DNA: TGCGCCAGCCACAGGGGCAGAGGGGTTTACACTGAAGCTTTCTTT

J gene: TRBJ2-3
clone size: -
D gene: TRBD2
V gene: TRBV18
CDR3 protein: CASSPLLAGSTDTQYF
CDR3 DNA: TGTGCCAGCTCACCACTACTAGCGGGGAGCACAGATACGCAGTATTTT

J gene: TRBJ2-5
clone size: -
D gene: -
V gene: TRBV7-8
CDR3 protein: CASSLGLVGHLPPQETQYF
CDR3 DNA: TGTGCCAGCAGCTTAGGTTTAGTCGGACACCTACCCCCACAAGAGACCCAGTACTTC

J gene: TRBJ2-5
clone size: -
D gene: TRBD2
V gene: TRBV7-2
CDR3 protein: CASSQLAGGRETQYF
CDR3 DNA: TGTGCCAGCAGCCAACTAGCGGGGGGGCGGGAGACCCAGTACTTC

J gene: TRBJ2-3
clone size: -
D gene: TRBD2
V gene: TRBV7-3
CDR3 protein: CASSAGLAGVGDTQYF
CDR3 DNA: TGTGCCAGCAGCGCCGGACTAGCGGGAGTCGGCGATACGCAGTATTTT

J gene: TRBJ2-7
clone size: -
D gene: -
V gene: TRBV5-6
CDR3 protein: CASSNYEGGNYEQYF
CDR3 DNA: TGTGCCAGCAGCAATTACGAGGGGGGGAACTACGAGCAGTACTTC

J gene: TRBJ2-5
clone size: -
D gene: TRBD2
V gene: TRBV27
CDR3 protein: CASSPGTSGSETQYF
CDR3 DNA: TGTGCCAGCAGTCCCGGGACTAGCGGGAGTGAGACCCAGTACTTC

J gene: TRBJ1-2
clone size: few
D gene: TRBD1
V gene: TRBV6-5
CDR3 protein: CASSETGGWDGYTF
CDR3 DNA: TGTGCCAGCAGTGAAACAGGGGGCTGGGATGGCTACACCTTC

J gene: TRBJ2-7
clone size: -
D gene: -
V gene: TRBV6-6
CDR3 protein: CASSYDRSYEQYF
CDR3 DNA: TGTGCCAGCAGTTACGACAGGAGCTACGAGCAGTACTTC

J gene: TRBJ1-1
clone size: -
D gene: -
V gene: TRBV2
CDR3 protein: CASSEALRGNTEAFF
CDR3 DNA: TGTGCCAGCAGTGAAGCGCTTCGGGGAAACACTGAAGCTTTCTTT

J gene: TRBJ1-2
clone size: -
D gene: -
V gene: TRBV19
CDR3 protein: CASRWPGLGYGYTF
CDR3 DNA: TGTGCCAGCAGGTGGCCAGGGCTTGGCTATGGCTACACCTTC

J gene: TRBJ1-1
clone size: -
D gene: -
V gene: TRBV4-2
CDR3 protein: CASSQVKNTEAFF
CDR3 DNA: TGTGCCAGCAGCCAAGTTAAGAACACTGAAGCTTTCTTT

J gene: TRBJ2-1
clone size: -
D gene: TRBD2
V gene: TRBV7-3
CDR3 protein: CASSLLAGAVEQFF
CDR3 DNA: TGTGCCAGCAGCTTGCTAGCGGGAGCAGTCGAGCAGTTCTTC

J gene: TRBJ2-3
clone size: -
D gene: -
V gene: TRBV6-5
CDR3 protein: CASSYPSPADTQYF
CDR3 DNA: TGTGCCAGCAGTTACCCCTCGCCGGCAGATACGCAGTATTTT

J gene: TRBJ1-1
clone size: -
D gene: -
V gene: TRBV7-8
CDR3 protein: CASSPQNTEAFF
CDR3 DNA: TGTGCCAGCAGCCCCCAGAACACTGAAGCTTTCTTT

J gene: TRBJ1-1
clone size: -
D gene: -
V gene: TRBV6-5
CDR3 protein: CASTQGRTDTEAFF
CDR3 DNA: TGTGCCAGCACCCAGGGCCGAACCGACACTGAAGCTTTCTTT

J gene: TRBJ1-4
clone size: -
D gene: -
V gene: TRBV18
CDR3 protein: CASSPLGTREKLFF
CDR3 DNA: TGTGCCAGCTCACCCCTTGGAACTAGAGAGAAACTGTTTTTT

J gene: TRBJ1-2
clone size: -
D gene: -
V gene: TRBV7-8
CDR3 protein: CASSFVEDGYTF
CDR3 DNA: TGTGCCAGCAGCTTTGTGGAGGATGGCTACACCTTC

J gene: TRBJ1-1
clone size: -
D gene: -
V gene: TRBV11-1
CDR3 protein: CASSPRGNTEAFF
CDR3 DNA: TGTGCCAGCAGCCCACGCGGGAACACTGAAGCTTTCTTT

J gene: TRBJ2-7
clone size: few
D gene: -
V gene: TRBV7-9
CDR3 protein: CASSFGSGGTYEQYF
CDR3 DNA: TGTGCCAGCAGCTTTGGTTCAGGTGGAACCTACGAGCAGTACTTC

J gene: TRBJ2-7
clone size: -
D gene: -
V gene: TRBV27
CDR3 protein: CASKTYGHEQYF
CDR3 DNA: TGTGCCAGCAAGACATATGGGCACGAGCAGTACTTC

J gene: TRBJ1-1
clone size: -
D gene: -
V gene: TRBV5-1
CDR3 protein: CASSLGGFTEAFF
CDR3 DNA: TGCGCCAGCTCTCTGGGGGGTTTCACTGAAGCTTTCTTT

J gene: TRBJ2-7
clone size: -
D gene: TRBD2
V gene: TRBV5-1
CDR3 protein: CASSLGTSGYEQYF
CDR3 DNA: TGCGCCAGCAGCTTGGGGACTAGCGGCTACGAGCAGTACTTC

J gene: TRBJ2-5
clone size: -
D gene: TRBD2
V gene: TRBV10-3
CDR3 protein: CAISESASGRLSQETQYF
CDR3 DNA: TGTGCCATCAGTGAGTCGGCTAGCGGGAGGTTGTCGCAAGAGACCCAGTACTTC

J gene: TRBJ2-7
clone size: -
D gene: TRBD2
V gene: TRBV5-1
CDR3 protein: CASSLRGGTSGSAYEQYF
CDR3 DNA: TGCGCCAGCAGCTTGAGGGGTGGGACTAGCGGGAGCGCCTACGAGCAGTACTTC

J gene: TRBJ1-2
clone size: -
D gene: TRBD1
V gene: TRBV5-1
CDR3 protein: CASSLGDRGYTF
CDR3 DNA: TGCGCCAGCAGCTTGGGGGACAGGGGCTACACCTTC

J gene: TRBJ2-3
clone size: -
D gene: -
V gene: TRBV6-5
CDR3 protein: CASSYSSFAQDTQYF
CDR3 DNA: TGTGCCAGCAGTTACAGCTCATTCGCTCAAGATACGCAGTATTTT

J gene: TRBJ2-7
clone size: -
D gene: -
V gene: TRBV5-4
CDR3 protein: CASSVGTGISHF
CDR3 DNA: -

J gene: TRBJ2-7
clone size: -
D gene: TRBD1
V gene: TRBV19
CDR3 protein: CASSIDLRTGFYEQYF
CDR3 DNA: TGTGCCAGTAGTATAGATCTAAGGACAGGGTTCTACGAGCAGTACTTC

J gene: TRBJ2-7
clone size: -
D gene: TRBD2
V gene: TRBV19
CDR3 protein: CASSIRTSAYEQYF
CDR3 DNA: TGTGCCAGTAGTATAAGAACTAGCGCGTACGAGCAGTACTTC